Presented here are 23 T cell receptor beta chains from one specimen sequenced in a study of molecular identifiers for immune sequencing clone quantification. TCRdb itself ran the PCR reads through MiXCR, one entry per CDR3 protein. The sample shows over 600,000 distinct CDR3 sequences, 20% of them seen only once. Material: naive CD8+ T cells from blood, with Jurkat cell RNA spiked in. Subset described: FACS-sorted CD8+CD4-CCR7+CD45RA+ naive T cells. The receptors come from a human donor in good health. Some libraries in this study had Jurkat cell RNA spiked in.

On this clonotype itself: Likely a read error: the CDR3 ends without its conserved phenylalanine or tryptophan. This chain connects TRBV2 to TRBJ2-1, with 10 bases fitting TRBD2. With 4 bases clipped from V and 0 bases from J, the junction kept 3 bases outside the gene matches. CDR1 is SNHLY, CDR2 FYNNEI, per germline. The CDR3 runs 16 residues. CDR3 sequence: CASSAPSGSSYNEQFS. The CDR3 region has the DNA TGTGCCAGCAGTGCCCCTAGCGGGAGCTCCTACAATGAGCAGTTCTCC.

In this sample, this clonotype turned up many times. J is TRBJ2-3 and V is TRBV18, with D tentatively TRBD1 (6 bases). The germline CDR1 and CDR2 sequences are KGHSH and LQKENI. The CDR3 is 15 residues long. V was clipped by 0 bases and J by 2 bases, with 9 bases between them. This CDR3 is CASSPPQGNTDTQYF. CDR3 nucleotide sequence: TGTGCCAGCTCACCACCCCAGGGGAACACAGATACGCAGTATTTT.

This clonotype was found many times. V gene TRBV6-2 or TRBV6-3 combines with J gene TRBJ1-5; TRBD1 is a possible D gene (5 bases). Germline lookup yields CDR1 MNHEY and CDR2 SVGEGT. This CDR3 region has 14 residues. V shed 5 bases and J shed 2 bases, with 10 bases lying between them. The CDR3 is CASSNRDGNQPQHF. The DNA of the CDR3 is TGTGCCAGCAGTAACCGGGACGGCAATCAGCCCCAGCATTTT.

This clonotype was counted ten times or more. A much larger clone differs from this one at a single base, so this may be a read error. The rearrangement joins TRBV7-9 to TRBJ2-7; D ambiguous. This CDR3 is 12 amino acids long. Germline V lookup: CDR1 SEHNR, CDR2 FQNEAQ (reference sequence). Trimming shortened V by 3 bases and J by 3 bases, and 6 bases separated the two germline ends. The CDR3 spells CASSFVSYEQYF. The CDR3 nucleotides read TGTGCCAGCAGCTTCGTCAGCTACGAGCAGTACTTC.

Ten or more counts support this clonotype. The chain links TRBV4-1 to TRBJ2-7; 12 bases are a match to TRBD2. Trimming cost V 2 bases and J 4 bases; bases outside gene matches: 3. The CDR3 runs to 15 residues. Germline V gene data show CDR1 as MGHRA and CDR2 as YSYEKL. CDR3 nucleotides: TGCGCCAGCAGCCAATCGACTAGCGGGAGTTACGAGCAGTACTTC. Translation gives CASSQSTSGSYEQYF.

This clonotype was seen at least ten times. J is TRBJ2-1 and V is TRBV18; 10 positions match TRBD1. Trimming took 9 bases from V and 2 from J; bases not matched to a gene: 7. The CDR3 length is 15 residues. CDR1 and CDR2 (germline): KGHSH, LQKENI. In DNA form, the CDR3 reads TGTGCCAGTAGCCCCGGGACAGGGGCCTACAATGAGCAGTTCTTC. Residues: CASSPGTGAYNEQFF.

The chain combines TRBV28 with TRBJ1-2; D not resolved. The V end lost 1 base, the J end lost 1 base, and 10 bases lay between the germline ends. This CDR3 region has 15 residues. Looked up from germline, CDR1 is MDHEN and CDR2 is SYDVKM. CDR3 in DNA: TGTGCCAGCAGTTTATTCGCCGCCCGTAACTATGGCTACACCTTC. This translates into CASSLFAARNYGYTF.

The chain is built from TRBV11-2 and TRBJ1-1; TRBD1 matches 9 bases. Germline CDR1 is SGHAT and CDR2 is FQNNGV. The junction had 12 bases not matched to a gene; V was cut back by 5 bases and J by 5 bases. The CDR3 runs to 16 residues. In DNA form, the CDR3 reads TGTGCCAGCAGCGCCGGGACAGGGAAGAAAGGAACTGAAGCTTTCTTT. Translated, it gives CASSAGTGKKGTEAFF.

In this sample, this clonotype turned up a few times. V is TRBV12-3 or TRBV12-4 and J is TRBJ2-4; 7 bases are shared with TRBD2. V was clipped by 4 bases and J by 2 bases; unmatched bases: 11. The CDR3 runs to 17 residues. The CDR3 reads CASSSTSRSGSKNIQYF. The CDR3 DNA follows: TGTGCCAGCAGTTCGACTAGCAGGAGTGGGTCCAAAAACATTCAGTACTTC.

This clonotype was observed at least ten times. The J gene is TRBJ2-2, the V gene TRBV29-1; D unclear. The CDR3 extends over 13 amino acids. Germline loops: CDR1 SQVTM, CDR2 ANQGSEA. Trimming left V 0 bases short and J 1 base short, with 3 bases between. The CDR3 sequence: CSVEDGNTGELFF. The CDR3 coding sequence is TGCAGCGTTGAAGACGGGAACACCGGGGAGCTGTTTTTT.

This rearrangement joins TRBV3-2 to TRBJ1-1; TRBD1, as called in the table, went unchecked against the DNA. TRBV3-2 is described as a pseudogene. This CDR3 region has 13 residues. Here the CDR3 DNA reads TGTGCCAGCAGCCCACGTTGGGGGGCTGAAGCTTTCTTT. Protein sequence: CASSPRWGAEAFF.

This clonotype was recorded many times. The rearrangement links TRBV28 to TRBJ2-7, with D possibly being TRBD1 (5 bases). Germline V gene lookup returns CDR1 MDHEN and CDR2 SYDVKM. This CDR3 contains 18 residues. Trimming took 3 bases from V and 3 from J, leaving 24 bases between them. The CDR3 is CASSFSRTETETIYEQYF. DNA for the CDR3: TGTGCCAGCAGTTTTTCCCGAACTGAGACAGAAACCATCTACGAGCAGTACTTC.

This clonotype showed up just a few times. The rearrangement links TRBV27 to TRBJ2-7; 8 nucleotides agree with TRBD1. This CDR3 has 14 amino acids. After removal of 4 bases from V and 4 bases from J, the junction contained 6 bases not matched to a gene. Germline V gene lookup returns CDR1 MNHEY and CDR2 SMNVEV (reference sequence). The CDR3 nucleotides are TGTGCCAGCAGTTATAGGACAGGGAGGTACGAGCAGTACTTC. Amino acid sequence: CASSYRTGRYEQYF.

Concerning this clonotype: A much larger clone differs by one base, so this may be a read error. J is TRBJ2-1 and V is TRBV20-1; 7 bases fit TRBD2. V lost 3 bases and J lost 0; bases outside the gene matches: 14. Germline-derived CDR1 and CDR2 are DFQATT and SNEGSKA (reference sequence). The CDR3 spans 18 residues. In DNA, the CDR3 is TGCAGTGCTAGGGGGTCTAGCGGAACACAGAGCTCCTACAATGAGCAGTTCTTC. Encoded protein: CSARGSSGTQSSYNEQFF.

This clonotype was detected many times. The V gene is TRBV4-1, the J gene TRBJ1-5, with 7 bases lining up with TRBD1. The CDR3 length is 15 residues. Germline V gene sequence: CDR1 MGHRA, CDR2 YSYEKL. After removal of 2 bases from V and 4 bases from J, the junction contained 5 bases not matched to a gene. The DNA for the CDR3 is TGCGCCAGCAGCCAATCGGACAGGCAAAATCAGCCCCAGCATTTT. Translated: CASSQSDRQNQPQHF.

J is TRBJ2-7 and V is TRBV6-5, with 11 bases lining up with TRBD2. This CDR3 contains 16 residues. With V trimmed by 0 bases and J by 4 bases, 5 bases remained unmatched. Germline lookup yields CDR1 MNHEY and CDR2 SVGAGI. The chain's CDR3 is CASSYSTSGVQYEQYF. The CDR3 DNA reads as TGTGCCAGCAGTTACTCGACTAGCGGGGTACAATACGAGCAGTACTTC.

In this sample, this clonotype turned up many times. The chain combines TRBV7-9 with TRBJ1-1; D is possibly TRBD1 (6 bases). This CDR3 comprises 15 residues. V lost 1 base, J lost 0 bases, and 9 bases lay in between. The germline CDR1 and CDR2 sequences are SEHNR and FQNEAQ (reference sequence). This chain's CDR3 is CASSLGQALNTEAFF. In nucleotides, the CDR3 is TGTGCCAGCAGCTTAGGACAGGCGCTGAACACTGAAGCTTTCTTT.

Turning to this clonotype: This may come from a read error, since a much larger clone is one base off. This chain links TRBV27 with TRBJ1-1; no definite D call. CDR3 length: 14 residues. Germline V lookup: CDR1 MNHEY, CDR2 SMNVEV (reference sequence). Trimming cost V 0 bases and J 4 bases, with 9 bases left between them. The CDR3 protein is CASSLSLGLTEAFF. Written as DNA, the CDR3 is TGTGCCAGCAGTTTATCGTTAGGGCTCACTGAAGCTTTCTTT.

The sample holds many counts of this clonotype. The chain links TRBV23-1 to TRBJ2-5; 7 bases are shared with TRBD1. TRBV23-1 is an ORF, with its function uncertain. The length of the CDR3 is 14 residues. Trimming took 2 bases from V and 5 from J; bases not matched to a gene: 5. CDR3 sequence reads: CASSQRQGRETQYF. As DNA, the CDR3 is TGCGCCAGCAGTCAACGACAGGGCAGGGAGACCCAGTACTTC.

The genes are TRBV6-2 or TRBV6-3 and TRBJ2-1; maybe TRBD2 (5 bases). The CDR3 has 14 residues. CDR1 is MNHEY, CDR2 SVGEGT, per germline. V dropped 2 bases and J dropped 4 bases, with 9 bases sitting between them. In DNA, the CDR3 is TGTGCCAGCAGTTACCCGACTACTTACAATGAGCAGTTCTTC. Translated, it gives CASSYPTTYNEQFF.

The rearrangement joins TRBV7-9 to TRBJ2-5; D possibly matches TRBD1 or TRBD2 (6 bases each). Germline V lookup: CDR1 SEHNR, CDR2 FQNEAQ (reference sequence). Trimming took off 0 bases at V and 1 base at J, with 15 bases between the two ends. The CDR3 length is 17 residues. The CDR3 here is CASSLAGGRLSQETQYF. The CDR3 region has the DNA TGTGCCAGCAGCTTAGCGGGGGGCCGACTATCCCAAGAGACCCAGTACTTC.

In regard to this clonotype: Germline is not matched at one junction end, which may reflect a read error. The genes are TRBV3-1 and TRBJ2-1; 8 positions match TRBD1. The CDR3 length is 17 residues. Germline V gene sequence: CDR1 LGHDT, CDR2 YNNKEL (reference sequence). DNA for the CDR3: TGTGCCGGCAGCCAAGAAATCGCAGGGGGCGAGCACAATGAGCAGTTCTTC. It is translated as CAGSQEIAGGEHNEQFF.

This clonotype was observed many times. This CDR3 reads CASTDPGQAPLEQYF. For the CDR3, the DNA is TGTGCCAGCACCGACCCGGGACAGGCCCCACTCGAGCAGTACTTC. V and J are TRBV28 and TRBJ2-7, with TRBD1 matching 8 bases. V was clipped by 7 bases and J by 6 bases; unmatched bases: 14. The germline CDR1 and CDR2 sequences are MDHEN and SYDVKM. This CDR3 comprises 15 residues.